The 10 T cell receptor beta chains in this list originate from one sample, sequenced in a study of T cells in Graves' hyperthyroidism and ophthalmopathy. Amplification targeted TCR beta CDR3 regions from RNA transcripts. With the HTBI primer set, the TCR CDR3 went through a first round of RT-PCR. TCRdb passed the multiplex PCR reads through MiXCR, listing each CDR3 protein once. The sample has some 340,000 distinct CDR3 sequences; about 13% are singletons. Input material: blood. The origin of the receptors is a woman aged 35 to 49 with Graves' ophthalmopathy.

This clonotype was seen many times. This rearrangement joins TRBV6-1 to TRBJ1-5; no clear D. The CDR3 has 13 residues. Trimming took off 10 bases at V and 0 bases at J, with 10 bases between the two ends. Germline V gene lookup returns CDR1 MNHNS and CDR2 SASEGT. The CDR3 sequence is CAIAIGSNQPQHF. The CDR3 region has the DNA TGTGCCATCGCAATTGGTAGCAATCAGCCCCAGCATTTT.

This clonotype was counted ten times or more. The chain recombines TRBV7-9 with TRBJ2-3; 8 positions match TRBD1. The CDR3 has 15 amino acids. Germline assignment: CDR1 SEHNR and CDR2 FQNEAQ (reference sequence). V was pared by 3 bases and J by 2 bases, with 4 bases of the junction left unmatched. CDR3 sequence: CASSFRGRTTDTQYF. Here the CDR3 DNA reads TGTGCCAGCAGCTTCAGGGGGCGGACCACAGATACGCAGTATTTT. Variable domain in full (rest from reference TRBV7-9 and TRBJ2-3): DTGVSQNPRHKITKRGQNVTFRCDPISEHNRLYWYRQTLGQGPEFLTYFQNEAQLEKSRLLSDRFSAERPKGSFSTLEIQRTEQGDSAMYLCASSFRGRTTDTQYFGPGTRLTVL.

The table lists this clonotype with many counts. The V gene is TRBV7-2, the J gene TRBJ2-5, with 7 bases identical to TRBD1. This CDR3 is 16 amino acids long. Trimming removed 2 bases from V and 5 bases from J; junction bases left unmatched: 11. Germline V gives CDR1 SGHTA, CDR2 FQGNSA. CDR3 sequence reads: CASSLSIGGRGETQYF. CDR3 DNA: TGTGCCAGCAGCTTAAGTATAGGGGGCAGAGGGGAGACCCAGTACTTC.

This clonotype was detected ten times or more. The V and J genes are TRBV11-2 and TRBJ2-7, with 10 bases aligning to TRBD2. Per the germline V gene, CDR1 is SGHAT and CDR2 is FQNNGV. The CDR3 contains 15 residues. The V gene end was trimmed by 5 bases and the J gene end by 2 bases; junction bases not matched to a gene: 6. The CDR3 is CASSRTSGKTYEQYF. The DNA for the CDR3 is TGTGCCAGCAGCCGGACTAGCGGAAAGACCTACGAGCAGTACTTC.

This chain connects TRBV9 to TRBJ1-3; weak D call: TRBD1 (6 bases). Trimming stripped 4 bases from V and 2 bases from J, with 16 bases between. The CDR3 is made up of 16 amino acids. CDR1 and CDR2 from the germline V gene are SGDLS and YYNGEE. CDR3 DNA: TGTGCCAGCAGCCCGACGTTCAGGGGCGCTGGAAACACCATATATTTT. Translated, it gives CASSPTFRGAGNTIYF.

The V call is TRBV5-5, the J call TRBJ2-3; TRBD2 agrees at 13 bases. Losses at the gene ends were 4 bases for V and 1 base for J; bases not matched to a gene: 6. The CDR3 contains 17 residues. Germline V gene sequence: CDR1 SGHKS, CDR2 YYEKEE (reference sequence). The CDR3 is CASSPGLAGQRTDTQYF. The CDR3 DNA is TGTGCCAGCAGCCCGGGACTAGCGGGGCAACGCACAGATACGCAGTATTTT.

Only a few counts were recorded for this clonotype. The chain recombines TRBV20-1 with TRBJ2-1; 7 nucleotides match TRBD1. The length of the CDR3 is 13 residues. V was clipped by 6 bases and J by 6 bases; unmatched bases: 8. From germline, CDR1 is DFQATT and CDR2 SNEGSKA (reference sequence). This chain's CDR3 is CSASPGTANEQFF. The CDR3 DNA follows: TGCAGTGCCAGCCCCGGGACAGCCAATGAGCAGTTCTTC.

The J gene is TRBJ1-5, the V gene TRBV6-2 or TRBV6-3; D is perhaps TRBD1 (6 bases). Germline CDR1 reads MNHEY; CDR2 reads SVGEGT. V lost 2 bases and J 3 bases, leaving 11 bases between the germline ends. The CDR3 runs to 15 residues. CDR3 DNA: TGTGCCAGCAGTTACCCTGGACAGTTCAATCAGCCCCAGCATTTT. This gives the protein CASSYPGQFNQPQHF.

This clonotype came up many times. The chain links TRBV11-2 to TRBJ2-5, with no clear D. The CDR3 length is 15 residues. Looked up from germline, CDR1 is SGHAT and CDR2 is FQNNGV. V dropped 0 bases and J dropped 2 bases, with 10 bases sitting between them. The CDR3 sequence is CASSLEVWLQETQYF. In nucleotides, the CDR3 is TGTGCCAGCAGCTTAGAAGTCTGGCTACAAGAGACCCAGTACTTC.

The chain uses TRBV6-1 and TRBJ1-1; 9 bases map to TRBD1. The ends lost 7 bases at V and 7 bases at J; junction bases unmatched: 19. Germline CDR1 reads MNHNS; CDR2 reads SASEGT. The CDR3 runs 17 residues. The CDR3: CASTKTGTGIAPVEAFF. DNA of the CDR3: TGTGCCAGCACTAAAACCGGGACAGGGATCGCCCCGGTTGAAGCTTTCTTT.